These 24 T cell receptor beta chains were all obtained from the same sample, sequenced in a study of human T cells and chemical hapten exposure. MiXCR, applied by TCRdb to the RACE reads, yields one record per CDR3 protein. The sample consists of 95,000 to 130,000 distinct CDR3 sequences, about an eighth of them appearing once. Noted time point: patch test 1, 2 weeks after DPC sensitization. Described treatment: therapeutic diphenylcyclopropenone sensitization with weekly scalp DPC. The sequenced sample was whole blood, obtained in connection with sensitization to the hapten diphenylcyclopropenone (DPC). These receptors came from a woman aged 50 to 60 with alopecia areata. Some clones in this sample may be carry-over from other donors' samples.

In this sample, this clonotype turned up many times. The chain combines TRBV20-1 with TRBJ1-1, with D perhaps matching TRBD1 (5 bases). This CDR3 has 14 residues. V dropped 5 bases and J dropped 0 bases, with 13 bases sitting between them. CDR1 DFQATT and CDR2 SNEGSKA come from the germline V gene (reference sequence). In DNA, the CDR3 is TGCAGTGCTTCCTCCTGGGACCTGAACACTGAAGCTTTCTTT. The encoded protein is CSASSWDLNTEAFF.

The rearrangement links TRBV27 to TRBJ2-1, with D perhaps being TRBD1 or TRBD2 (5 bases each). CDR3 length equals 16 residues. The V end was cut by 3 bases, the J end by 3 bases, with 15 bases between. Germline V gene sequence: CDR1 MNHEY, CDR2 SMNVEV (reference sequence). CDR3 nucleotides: TGTGCCAGCAGTTTCCTCGGGGCAGAAAACTACAATGAGCAGTTCTTC. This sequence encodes CASSFLGAENYNEQFF.

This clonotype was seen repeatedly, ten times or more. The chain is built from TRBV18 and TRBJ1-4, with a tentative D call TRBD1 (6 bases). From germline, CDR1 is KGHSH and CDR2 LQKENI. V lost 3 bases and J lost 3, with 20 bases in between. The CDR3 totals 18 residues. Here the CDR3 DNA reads TGTGCCAGCTCACCGCCCGGGAGATGGGGGGCGCCTAATGAAAAACTGTTTTTT. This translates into CASSPPGRWGAPNEKLFF.

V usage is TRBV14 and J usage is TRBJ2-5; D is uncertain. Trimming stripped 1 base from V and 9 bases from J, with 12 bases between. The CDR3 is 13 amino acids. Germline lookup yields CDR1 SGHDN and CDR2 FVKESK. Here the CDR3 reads CASSQVFASAQYF. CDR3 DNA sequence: TGTGCCAGCAGCCAAGTTTTTGCTTCGGCCCAGTACTTC.

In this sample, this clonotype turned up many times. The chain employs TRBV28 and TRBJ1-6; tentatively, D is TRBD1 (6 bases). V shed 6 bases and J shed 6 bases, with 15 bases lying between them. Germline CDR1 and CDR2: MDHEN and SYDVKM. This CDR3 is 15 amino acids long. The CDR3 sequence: CASREDRNVNSPLHF. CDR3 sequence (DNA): TGTGCCAGCAGGGAGGACAGAAACGTTAATTCACCCCTCCACTTT.

Here the CDR3 reads CASSAQPFNTEAFF. CDR3 DNA: TGTGCCAGCAGCGCTCAACCCTTTAACACTGAAGCTTTCTTT. V is TRBV7-8 and J is TRBJ1-1, with D unclear. Germline V lookup: CDR1 SGHVS, CDR2 FQNEAQ. This CDR3 comprises 14 residues. Trimming pared 5 bases from V and 2 bases from J, leaving 12 bases between.

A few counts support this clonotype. The CDR3 is CASSLDYTEANYGYTF. CDR3 coding DNA: TGTGCCAGCAGTTTAGACTATACAGAAGCTAACTATGGCTACACCTTC. V gene TRBV12-3 or TRBV12-4 combines with J gene TRBJ1-2; the D is unclear. The CDR3 consists of 16 residues. Trimming took off 1 base at V and 0 bases at J, with 12 bases between the two ends.

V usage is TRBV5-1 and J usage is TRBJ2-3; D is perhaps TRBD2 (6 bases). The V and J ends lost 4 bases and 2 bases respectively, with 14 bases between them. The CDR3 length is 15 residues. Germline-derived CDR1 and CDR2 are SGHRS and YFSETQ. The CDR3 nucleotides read TGCGCCAGCAGCCGACTAGGGACCGACACAGATACGCAGTATTTT. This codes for CASSRLGTDTDTQYF.

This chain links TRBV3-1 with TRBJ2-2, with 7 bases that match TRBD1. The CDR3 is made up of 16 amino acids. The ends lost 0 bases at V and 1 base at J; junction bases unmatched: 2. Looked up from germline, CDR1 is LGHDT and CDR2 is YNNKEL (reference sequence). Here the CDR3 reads CASSQEDRENTGELFF. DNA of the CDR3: TGTGCCAGCAGCCAAGAAGACAGGGAGAACACCGGGGAGCTGTTTTTT.

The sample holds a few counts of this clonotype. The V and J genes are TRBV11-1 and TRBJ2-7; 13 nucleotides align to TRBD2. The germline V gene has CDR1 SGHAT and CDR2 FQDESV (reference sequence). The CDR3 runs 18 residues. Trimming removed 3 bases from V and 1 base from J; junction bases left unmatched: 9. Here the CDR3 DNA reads TGTGCCAGCAGCTTCGCTACTAGCGGGAGGGCTAGTTCCTACGAGCAGTACTTC. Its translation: CASSFATSGRASSYEQYF.

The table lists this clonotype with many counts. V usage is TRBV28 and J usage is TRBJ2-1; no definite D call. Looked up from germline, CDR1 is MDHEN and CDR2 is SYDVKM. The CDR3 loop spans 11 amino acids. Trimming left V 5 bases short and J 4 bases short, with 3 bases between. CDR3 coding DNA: TGTGCCAGCAGTACTTACAATGAGCAGTTCTTC. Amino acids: CASSTYNEQFF.

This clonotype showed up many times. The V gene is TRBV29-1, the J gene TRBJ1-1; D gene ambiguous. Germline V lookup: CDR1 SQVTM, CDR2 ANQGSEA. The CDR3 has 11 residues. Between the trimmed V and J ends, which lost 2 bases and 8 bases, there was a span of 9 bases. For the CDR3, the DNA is TGCAGCGTTGAACGGTTTCAGGAAGCTTTCTTT. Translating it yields CSVERFQEAFF. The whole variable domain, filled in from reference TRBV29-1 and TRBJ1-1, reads SAVISQKPSRDICQRGTSLTIQCQVDSQVTMMFWYRQQPGQSLTLIATANQGSEATYESGFVIDKFPISRPNLTFSTLTVSNMSPEDSSIYLCSVERFQEAFFGQGTRLTVV.

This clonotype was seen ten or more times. The CDR3 loop reads CASSYLLRSSYNSPLHF. As DNA, the CDR3 is TGTGCCAGCAGTTACCTCCTCAGGAGCTCCTATAATTCACCCCTCCACTTT. This chain joins TRBV6-2 or TRBV6-3 and TRBJ1-6; D is undetermined. The CDR3 runs 17 residues. The germline CDR1 and CDR2 sequences are MNHEY and SVGEGT. V lost 2 bases to trimming and J lost 0 bases, with 11 bases between them.

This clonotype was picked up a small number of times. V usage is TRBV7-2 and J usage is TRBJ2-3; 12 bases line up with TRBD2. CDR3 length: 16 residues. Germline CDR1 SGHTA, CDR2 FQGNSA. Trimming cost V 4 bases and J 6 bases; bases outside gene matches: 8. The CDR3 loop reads CASSSRTSGVRDTQYF. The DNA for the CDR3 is TGTGCCAGCAGCTCTCGGACTAGCGGGGTGCGGGATACGCAGTATTTT.

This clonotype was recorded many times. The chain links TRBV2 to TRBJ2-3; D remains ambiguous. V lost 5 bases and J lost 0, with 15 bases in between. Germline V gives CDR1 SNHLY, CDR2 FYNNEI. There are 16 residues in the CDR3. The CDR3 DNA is TGTGCCAGCAGTCCCCTCATGTGGGTCAGCACAGATACGCAGTATTTT. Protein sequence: CASSPLMWVSTDTQYF.

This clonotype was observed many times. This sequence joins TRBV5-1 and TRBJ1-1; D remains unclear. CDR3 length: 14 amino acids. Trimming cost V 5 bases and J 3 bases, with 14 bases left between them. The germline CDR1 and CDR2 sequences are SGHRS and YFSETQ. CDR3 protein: CASRRSFGYTEAFF. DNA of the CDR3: TGCGCCAGCAGACGGTCGTTTGGCTACACTGAAGCTTTCTTT. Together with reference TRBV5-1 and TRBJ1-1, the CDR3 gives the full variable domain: KAGVTQTPRYLIKTRGQQVTLSCSPISGHRSVSWYQQTPGQGLQFLFEYFSETQRNKGNFPGRFSGRQFSNSRSEMNVSTLELGDSALYLCASRRSFGYTEAFFGQGTRLTVV.

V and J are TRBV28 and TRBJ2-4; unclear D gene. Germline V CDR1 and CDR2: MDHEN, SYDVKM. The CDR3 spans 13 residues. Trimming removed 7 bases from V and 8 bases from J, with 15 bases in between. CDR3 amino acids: CASTTQSGDIQYF. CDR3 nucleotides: TGTGCCAGCACGACGCAGTCTGGGGACATTCAGTACTTC.

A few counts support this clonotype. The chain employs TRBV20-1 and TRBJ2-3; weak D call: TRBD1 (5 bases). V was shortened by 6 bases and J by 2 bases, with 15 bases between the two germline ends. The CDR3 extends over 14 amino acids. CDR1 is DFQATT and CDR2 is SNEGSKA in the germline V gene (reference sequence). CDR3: CSASTRDFTDTQYF. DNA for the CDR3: TGCAGTGCCTCAACCAGGGATTTCACAGATACGCAGTATTTT.

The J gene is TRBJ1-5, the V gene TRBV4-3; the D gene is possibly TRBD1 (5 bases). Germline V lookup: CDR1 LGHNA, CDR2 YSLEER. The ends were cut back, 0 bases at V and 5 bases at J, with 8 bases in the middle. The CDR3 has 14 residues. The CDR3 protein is CASSQDLGDQPQHF. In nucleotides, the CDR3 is TGCGCCAGCAGCCAAGATCTAGGGGATCAGCCCCAGCATTTT.

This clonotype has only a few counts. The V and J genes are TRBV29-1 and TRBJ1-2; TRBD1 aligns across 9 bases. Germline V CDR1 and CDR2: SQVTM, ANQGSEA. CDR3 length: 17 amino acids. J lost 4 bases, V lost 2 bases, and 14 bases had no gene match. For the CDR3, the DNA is TGCAGCGTTGAACGGTTATCCGGGACAGGGAAAGGCTATGGCTACACCTTC. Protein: CSVERLSGTGKGYGYTF.

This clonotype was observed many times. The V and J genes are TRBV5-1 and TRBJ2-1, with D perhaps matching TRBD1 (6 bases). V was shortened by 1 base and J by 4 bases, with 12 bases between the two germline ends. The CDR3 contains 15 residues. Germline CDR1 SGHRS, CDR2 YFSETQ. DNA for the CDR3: TGCGCCAGCAGCTTGACCGGGACAACTTACAATGAGCAGTTCTTC. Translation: CASSLTGTTYNEQFF.

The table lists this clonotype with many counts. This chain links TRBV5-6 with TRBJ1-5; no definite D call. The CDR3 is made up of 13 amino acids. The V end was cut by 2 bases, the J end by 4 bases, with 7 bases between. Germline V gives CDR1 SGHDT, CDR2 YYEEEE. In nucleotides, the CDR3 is TGTGCCAGCAGCTTTGAAACAAATCAGCCCCAGCATTTT. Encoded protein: CASSFETNQPQHF.

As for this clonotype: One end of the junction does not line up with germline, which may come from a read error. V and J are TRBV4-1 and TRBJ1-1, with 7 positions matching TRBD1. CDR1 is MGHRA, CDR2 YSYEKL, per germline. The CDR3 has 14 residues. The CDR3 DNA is TGCGCGAGCAGGGGGGTCCTTAGAAACACTGAAGCTTTCTTT. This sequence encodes CASRGVLRNTEAFF.

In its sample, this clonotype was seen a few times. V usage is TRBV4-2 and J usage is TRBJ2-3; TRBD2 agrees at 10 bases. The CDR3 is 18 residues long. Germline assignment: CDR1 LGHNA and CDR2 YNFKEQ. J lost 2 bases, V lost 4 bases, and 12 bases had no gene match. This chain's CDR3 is CASSPSLGLAAITDTQYF. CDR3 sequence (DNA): TGTGCCAGCAGCCCCTCACTCGGACTAGCGGCTATCACAGATACGCAGTATTTT.